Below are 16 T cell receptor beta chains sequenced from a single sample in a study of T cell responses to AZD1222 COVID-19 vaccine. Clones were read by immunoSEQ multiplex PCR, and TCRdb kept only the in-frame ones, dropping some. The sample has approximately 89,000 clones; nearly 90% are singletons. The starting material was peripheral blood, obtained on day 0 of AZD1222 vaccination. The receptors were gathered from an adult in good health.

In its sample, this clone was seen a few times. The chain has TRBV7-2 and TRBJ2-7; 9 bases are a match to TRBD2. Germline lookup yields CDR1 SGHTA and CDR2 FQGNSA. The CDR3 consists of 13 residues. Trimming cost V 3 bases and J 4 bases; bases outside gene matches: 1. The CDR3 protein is CASSLSGGYEQYF. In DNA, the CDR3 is TGTGCCAGCAGCTTGAGCGGGGGGTACGAGCAGTACTTC. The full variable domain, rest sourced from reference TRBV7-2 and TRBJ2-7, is GAGVSQSPSNKVTEKGKDVELRCDPISGHTALYWYRQSLGQGLEFLIYFQGNSAPDKSGLPSDRFSAERTGGSVSTLTIQRTQQEDSAVYLCASSLSGGYEQYFGPGTRLTVT.

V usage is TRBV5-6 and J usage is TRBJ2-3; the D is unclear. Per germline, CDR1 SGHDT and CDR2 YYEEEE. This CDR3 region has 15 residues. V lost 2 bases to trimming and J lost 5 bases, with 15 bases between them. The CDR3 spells CASSLSGPPRDTQYF. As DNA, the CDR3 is TGTGCCAGCAGCTTATCTGGACCGCCGAGAGATACGCAGTATTTT.

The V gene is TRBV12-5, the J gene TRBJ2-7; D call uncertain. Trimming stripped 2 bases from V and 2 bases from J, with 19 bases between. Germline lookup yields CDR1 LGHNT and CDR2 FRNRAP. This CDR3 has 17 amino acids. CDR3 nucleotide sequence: TGTGCTAGTGGTTTGATCCCTACAGCCTCAGTAACCTACGAGCAGTACTTC. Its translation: CASGLIPTASVTYEQYF.

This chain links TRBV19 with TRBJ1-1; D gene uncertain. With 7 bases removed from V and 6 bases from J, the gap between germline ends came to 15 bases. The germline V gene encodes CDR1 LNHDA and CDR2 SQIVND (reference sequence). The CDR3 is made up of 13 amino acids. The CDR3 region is CASTVGGSPEAFF. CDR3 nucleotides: TGTGCCAGTACGGTAGGAGGATCCCCTGAAGCTTTCTTT.

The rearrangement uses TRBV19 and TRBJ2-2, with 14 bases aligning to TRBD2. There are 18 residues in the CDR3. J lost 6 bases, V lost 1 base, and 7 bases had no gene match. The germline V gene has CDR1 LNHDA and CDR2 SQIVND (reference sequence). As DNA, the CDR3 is TGTGCCAGTAGTATAGCCCGACTAGCGGGGGGGCGCCCCGGGGAGCTGTTTTTT. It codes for CASSIARLAGGRPGELFF.

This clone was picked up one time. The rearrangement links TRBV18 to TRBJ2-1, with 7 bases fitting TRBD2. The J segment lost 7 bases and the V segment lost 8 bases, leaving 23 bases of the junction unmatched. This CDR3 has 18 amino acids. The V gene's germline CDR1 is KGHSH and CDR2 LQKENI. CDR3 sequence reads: CASQPRLGGIGHNNEQFF. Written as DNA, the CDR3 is TGTGCCAGCCAACCGAGACTCGGGGGGATCGGGCACAATAATGAGCAGTTCTTC.

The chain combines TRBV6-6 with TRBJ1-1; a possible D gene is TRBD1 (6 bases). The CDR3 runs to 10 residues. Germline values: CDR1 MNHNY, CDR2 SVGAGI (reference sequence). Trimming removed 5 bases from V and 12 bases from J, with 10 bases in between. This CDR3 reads CASSPGVTFF. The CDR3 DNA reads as TGTGCCAGCAGTCCAGGGGTTACTTTCTTT.

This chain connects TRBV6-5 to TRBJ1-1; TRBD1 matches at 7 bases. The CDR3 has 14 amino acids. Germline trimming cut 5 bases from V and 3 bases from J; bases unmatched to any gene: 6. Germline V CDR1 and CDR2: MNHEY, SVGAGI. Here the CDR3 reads CASSPTGAYTEAFF. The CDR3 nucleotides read TGTGCCAGCAGTCCCACAGGGGCGTACACTGAAGCTTTCTTT.

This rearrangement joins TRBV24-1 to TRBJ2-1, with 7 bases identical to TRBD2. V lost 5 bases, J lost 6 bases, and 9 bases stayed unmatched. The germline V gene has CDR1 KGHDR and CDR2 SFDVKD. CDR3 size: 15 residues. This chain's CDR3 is CATSGRWGGRNEQFF. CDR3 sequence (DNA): TGTGCCACCAGTGGCCGGTGGGGGGGTCGCAATGAGCAGTTCTTC.

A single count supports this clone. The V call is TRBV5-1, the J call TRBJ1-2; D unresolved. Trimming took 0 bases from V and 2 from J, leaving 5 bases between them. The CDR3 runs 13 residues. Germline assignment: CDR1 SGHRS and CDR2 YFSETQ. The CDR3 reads CASSLGGNYGYTF. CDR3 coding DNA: TGCGCCAGCAGCTTGGGGGGAAACTATGGCTACACCTTC.

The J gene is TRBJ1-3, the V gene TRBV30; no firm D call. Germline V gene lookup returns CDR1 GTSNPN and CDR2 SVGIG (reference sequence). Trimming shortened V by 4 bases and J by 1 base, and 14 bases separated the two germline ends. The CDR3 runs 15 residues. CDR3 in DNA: TGTGCCTGGAACCCCACCATCGGATCTGGAAACACCATATATTTT. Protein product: CAWNPTIGSGNTIYF.

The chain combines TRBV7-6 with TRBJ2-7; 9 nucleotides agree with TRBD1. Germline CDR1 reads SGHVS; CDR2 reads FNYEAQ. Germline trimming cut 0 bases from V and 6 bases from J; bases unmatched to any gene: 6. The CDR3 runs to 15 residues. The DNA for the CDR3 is TGTGCCAGCAGCTTAGCGGGGACAGGGCATCTCGAGCAGTACTTC. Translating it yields CASSLAGTGHLEQYF.

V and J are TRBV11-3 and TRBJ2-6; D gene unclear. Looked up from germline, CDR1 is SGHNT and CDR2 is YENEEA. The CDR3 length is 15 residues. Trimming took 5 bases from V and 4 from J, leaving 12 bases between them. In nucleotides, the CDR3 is TGTGCCAGCAGCCCGTCGGGTGCCGGGGCCAACGTCCTGACTTTC. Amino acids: CASSPSGAGANVLTF.

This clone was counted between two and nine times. The CDR3 region is CASSLGRLDGDTQYF. The CDR3 DNA is TGTGCCAGCAGCTTGGGGCGCCTTGACGGGGATACGCAGTATTTT. This chain links TRBV5-6 with TRBJ2-3; D gene unclear. The V and J ends lost 0 bases and 6 bases respectively, with 14 bases between them. The V gene's germline CDR1 is SGHDT and CDR2 YYEEEE. The CDR3 contains 15 residues. Filled out from reference TRBV5-6 and TRBJ2-3, the complete variable domain reads DAGVTQSPTHLIKTRGQQVTLRCSPKSGHDTVSWYQQALGQGPQFIFQYYEEEERQRGNFPDRFSGHQFPNYSSELNVNALLLGDSALYLCASSLGRLDGDTQYFGPGTRLTVL.

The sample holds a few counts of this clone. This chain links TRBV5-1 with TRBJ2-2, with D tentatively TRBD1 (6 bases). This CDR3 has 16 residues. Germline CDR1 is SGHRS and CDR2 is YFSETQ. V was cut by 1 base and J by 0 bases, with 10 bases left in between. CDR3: CASSLSAGANTGELFF. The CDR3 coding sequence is TGCGCCAGCAGCTTGTCCGCAGGGGCGAACACCGGGGAGCTGTTTTTT.

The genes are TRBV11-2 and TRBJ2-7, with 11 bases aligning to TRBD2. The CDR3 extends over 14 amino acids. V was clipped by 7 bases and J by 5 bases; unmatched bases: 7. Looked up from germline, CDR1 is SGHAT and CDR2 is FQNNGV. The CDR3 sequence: CASTYQTSGDEQYF. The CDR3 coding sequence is TGTGCCAGCACCTATCAGACTAGCGGGGACGAGCAGTACTTC.